Each of the 12 T cell receptor beta chains below was sequenced from the same sample in a study of T cell changes during pregnancy in multiple sclerosis. Repertoires were generated with immunoSEQ multiplex PCR, while TCRdb's copy carries only in-frame clones and drops some. The sample gives over 30,000 clones, under 95% of which show up once; 0.55% to 0.7% is in the top ten. The source was CD4+ T cells from peripheral blood mononuclear cells, collected in the second trimester of pregnancy. The receptors were sampled from a female donor in good health, enrolled as a control in a pregnancy study.

This clone was counted a few times. J is TRBJ1-4 and V is TRBV18, with 7 bases that match TRBD1. Germline V lookup: CDR1 KGHSH, CDR2 LQKENI. The CDR3 totals 14 residues. With 4 bases clipped from V and 8 bases from J, the junction kept 7 bases outside the gene matches. CDR3 amino acids: CASSQGAIKEKLFF. CDR3 bases: TGTGCCAGCTCACAGGGGGCAATAAAAGAAAAACTGTTTTTT.

This clone was counted only a few times. V and J are TRBV6-1 and TRBJ2-2; 11 bases map to TRBD2. CDR3 length equals 14 residues. Per the germline V gene, CDR1 is MNHNS and CDR2 is SASEGT. The J segment lost 7 bases and the V segment lost 5 bases, leaving 3 bases of the junction unmatched. For the CDR3, the DNA is TGTGCCAGCAGTTTAGCGGGGGGGGGCGGGGAGCTGTTTTTT. Its protein product is CASSLAGGGGELFF.

This clone was recorded only once. This chain connects TRBV5-6 to TRBJ2-3; perhaps TRBD2 as D (5 bases). Trimming left V 4 bases short and J 8 bases short, with 8 bases between. Germline V gene data show CDR1 as SGHDT and CDR2 as YYEEEE. This CDR3 has 11 amino acids. The CDR3 here is CASSRGITQYF. CDR3 coding DNA: TGTGCCAGCAGCCGAGGGATTACGCAGTATTTT.

This chain uses TRBV5-4 with TRBJ1-6; 7 bases line up with TRBD1. Trimming cost V 1 base and J 8 bases; bases outside gene matches: 6. Germline V CDR1 and CDR2: SGHNT, YYREEE (reference sequence). This CDR3 comprises 15 residues. This CDR3 reads CASSLPGRGYSPLHF. The CDR3 coding sequence is TGTGCCAGCAGCTTGCCCGGCAGGGGGTATTCACCCCTCCACTTT.

V is TRBV7-2 and J is TRBJ2-3; maybe TRBD1 (6 bases). The CDR3 spans 13 residues. V gave up 11 bases and J gave up 6 bases, with 18 bases separating them. Germline loops: CDR1 SGHTA, CDR2 FQGNSA. In DNA form, the CDR3 reads TGTGCCGGGGGCAAGGGGCAAGCCGATACGCAGTATTTT. Residues: CAGGKGQADTQYF.

This chain uses TRBV30 with TRBJ1-6, with 8 bases identical to TRBD1. The CDR3 runs to 11 residues. V was clipped by 8 bases and J by 9 bases; unmatched bases: 3. Germline-derived CDR1 and CDR2 are GTSNPN and SVGIG (reference sequence). The CDR3 protein is CAGQGGSPLHF. The CDR3 DNA reads as TGTGCCGGACAGGGAGGTTCACCCCTCCACTTT.

The DNA of the CDR3 is TGCGCCAGCAGGCACTCGGGACAAGGGGAAGATACGCAGTATTTT. As protein: CASRHSGQGEDTQYF. The rearrangement uses TRBV5-1 and TRBJ2-3; maybe TRBD1 (6 bases). The CDR3 sequence is 15 residues long. With 5 bases removed from V and 5 bases from J, the gap between germline ends came to 18 bases. The germline V gene has CDR1 SGHRS and CDR2 YFSETQ.

The gene calls are TRBV5-5 and TRBJ2-1; D perhaps matches TRBD2 (6 bases). This CDR3 contains 15 residues. The V gene's germline CDR1 is SGHKS and CDR2 YYEKEE (reference sequence). The V end lost 0 bases, the J end lost 7 bases, and 14 bases lay between the germline ends. The CDR3 DNA sequence: TGTGCCAGCAGCTTGGTAGCAGGGACTGGAAATGAGCAGTTCTTC. Protein sequence: CASSLVAGTGNEQFF.

The genes are TRBV10-3 and TRBJ1-5; 7 positions agree with TRBD1. The CDR3 totals 16 residues. The V gene end was trimmed by 3 bases and the J gene end by 7 bases; junction bases not matched to a gene: 12. CDR1 ENHRY and CDR2 SYGVKD come from the germline V gene. CDR3 sequence reads: CAISDKRTGEGQPQHF. CDR3 nucleotides: TGTGCCATCAGTGACAAGAGAACAGGGGAAGGGCAGCCCCAGCATTTT.

The chain recombines TRBV5-1 with TRBJ1-1, with a tentative D call TRBD1 (5 bases). Trimming pared 0 bases from V and 4 bases from J, leaving 10 bases between. The CDR3 runs to 14 residues. Germline assignment: CDR1 SGHRS and CDR2 YFSETQ. In DNA form, the CDR3 reads TGCGCCAGCAGCTTGGTCGGTAGGGGCACTGAAGCTTTCTTT. It is translated as CASSLVGRGTEAFF.

This clone was seen a few times. J is TRBJ1-6 and V is TRBV6-4; tentative D call: TRBD1 (5 bases). With 6 bases removed from V and 10 bases from J, the gap between germline ends came to 13 bases. Germline-derived CDR1 and CDR2 are MRHNA and SNTAGT. The CDR3 runs to 13 residues. CDR3 coding DNA: TGTGCCAGCAGCAGGGATTATGGATCACCCCTCCACTTT. Its translation is CASSRDYGSPLHF.

This rearrangement joins TRBV6-6 to TRBJ1-5, with a weak D call TRBD1 (6 bases). CDR1 MNHNY and CDR2 SVGAGI come from the germline V gene (reference sequence). V lost 5 bases and J 4 bases, leaving 12 bases between the germline ends. CDR3 length: 14 residues. The CDR3 DNA reads TGTGCCAGCAGTCACGGGGGGGCAAATCAGCCCCAGCATTTT. Its translation: CASSHGGANQPQHF.